These 20 T cell receptor beta chains originate from one sample sequenced in a study of cytomegalovirus exposure and HLA in healthy donors. Primers: 60 Vbeta forward and 13 Jbeta reverse. Data came from immunoSEQ multiplex PCR; TCRdb stores just in-frame clones and leaves some out. The repertoire consists of over 75,000 clones, with approximately 76% occurring once and the leading ten covering 7.1%. Sequencing was carried out using PBMCs. These receptors were obtained from a man in his forties or fifties in good health and CMV-seropositive.

This clone was found once. J is TRBJ1-2 and V is TRBV7-8; 11 bases match TRBD1. Germline V gene lookup returns CDR1 SGHVS and CDR2 FQNEAQ. The junction had 9 bases not matched to a gene; V was cut back by 1 base and J by 8 bases. This CDR3 spans 16 amino acids. Here the CDR3 reads CASSLEVDRGLRGYTF. The CDR3 region has the DNA TGTGCCAGCAGCTTAGAAGTGGACAGGGGGCTACGAGGCTACACCTTC.

This sequence joins TRBV9 and TRBJ1-6; 12 bases match TRBD1. With 5 bases clipped from V and 4 bases from J, the junction kept 10 bases outside the gene matches. This CDR3 is 18 amino acids long. Looked up from germline, CDR1 is SGDLS and CDR2 is YYNGEE. The CDR3 sequence: CASSVSRDRGLYNSPLHF. CDR3 bases: TGTGCCAGCAGTGTTTCACGGGACAGGGGGCTTTATAATTCACCCCTCCACTTT.

This clone was observed a handful of times. V and J are TRBV6-5 and TRBJ1-4; a possible D gene is TRBD1 (6 bases). The CDR3 runs 16 residues. The germline V gene has CDR1 MNHEY and CDR2 SVGAGI. V lost 2 bases and J lost 7, with 17 bases in between. The CDR3 spells CASSYLRRGAREKLFF. The CDR3 DNA follows: TGTGCCAGCAGTTACCTACGACGGGGGGCGCGTGAAAAACTGTTTTTT.

The V gene is TRBV6-5, the J gene TRBJ2-3; no definite D call. V was cut by 6 bases and J by 1 base, with 11 bases left in between. Germline CDR1 reads MNHEY; CDR2 reads SVGAGI. CDR3 length equals 14 residues. CDR3 residues: CASRPVPGTDTQYF. The CDR3, as DNA: TGTGCCAGCAGACCGGTCCCGGGCACAGATACGCAGTATTTT.

This clone was picked up one time. The chain is built from TRBV5-6 and TRBJ2-3, with D tentatively TRBD1 (7 bases). Per the germline V gene, CDR1 is SGHDT and CDR2 is YYEEEE. V was clipped by 1 base and J by 5 bases, with 17 bases between them. CDR3 length equals 16 residues. This CDR3 is CASSLIRQGGRDTQYF. The CDR3 bases are TGTGCCAGCAGCTTGATTCGGCAGGGGGGAAGAGATACGCAGTATTTT.

The chain couples TRBV2 to TRBJ2-2; the D gene is possibly TRBD2 (6 bases). The CDR3 consists of 14 residues. V was trimmed by 8 bases and J by 5 bases, leaving 15 bases between them. The germline V gene encodes CDR1 SNHLY and CDR2 FYNNEI. The CDR3 nucleotides read TGTGCCAGCGGGGGTACGGGGGAGACCGGGGAGCTGTTTTTT. It translates to CASGGTGETGELFF.

This sequence joins TRBV19 and TRBJ2-1; 7 bases match TRBD1. Trimming at V came to 6 bases and at J to 6 bases, leaving 5 bases not matched to a gene. This CDR3 region has 13 residues. Germline CDR1 and CDR2: LNHDA and SQIVND (reference sequence). The CDR3 is CASSTGVVNEQFF. The CDR3 DNA follows: TGTGCCAGTAGCACAGGGGTAGTCAATGAGCAGTTCTTC.

The table lists this clone with a few counts. The V call is TRBV5-1, the J call TRBJ1-5; the match to TRBD1 covers 7 bases. This CDR3 has 16 residues. CDR1 is SGHRS and CDR2 is YFSETQ in the germline V gene. Germline trimming cut 4 bases from V and 4 bases from J; bases unmatched to any gene: 11. The CDR3 reads CASSNRDSLINQPQHF. For the CDR3, the DNA is TGCGCCAGCAGCAATCGGGACAGCCTTATAAATCAGCCCCAGCATTTT.

This chain connects TRBV5-1 to TRBJ1-2; weak D call: TRBD1 (5 bases). Germline V gives CDR1 SGHRS, CDR2 YFSETQ. The CDR3 has 14 amino acids. V was clipped by 0 bases and J by 8 bases, with 14 bases between them. CDR3 nucleotide sequence: TGCGCCAGCAGCTTGGTAGCAGGGCAGAGGGGCTACACCTTC. Its translation is CASSLVAGQRGYTF.

The rearrangement links TRBV18 to TRBJ1-4, with 8 nucleotides matching TRBD1. The CDR3 is 15 residues long. Germline V gives CDR1 KGHSH, CDR2 LQKENI. The V gene end was trimmed by 2 bases and the J gene end by 7 bases; junction bases not matched to a gene: 6. CDR3 sequence reads: CASSPTGTGSEKLFF. As DNA, the CDR3 is TGTGCCAGCTCACCAACCGGGACAGGAAGTGAAAAACTGTTTTTT.

The J gene is TRBJ2-5, the V gene TRBV4-1, with D perhaps matching TRBD1 (5 bases). The J call may be incorrect, as the DNA end agrees better with TRBJ2-7. The germline gives CDR1 MGHRA, CDR2 YSYEKL. The CDR3 loop spans 13 amino acids. In DNA form, the CDR3 reads TGCGCCAGCAGCCTGGGGCAGACCTACGAGCAGTACTTC. It specifies CASSLGQTYEQYF.

The chain is built from TRBV5-1 and TRBJ2-2; no clear D. Trimming took off 0 bases at V and 9 bases at J, with 12 bases between the two ends. Germline values: CDR1 SGHRS, CDR2 YFSETQ. The CDR3 has 14 amino acids. The CDR3 bases are TGCGCCAGCAGCTTGGACGTCTCTGGCCGGGAGCTGTTTTTT. It is translated as CASSLDVSGRELFF.

V gene TRBV18 combines with J gene TRBJ2-1, with a weak D call TRBD1 (5 bases). Germline values: CDR1 KGHSH, CDR2 LQKENI. The V end lost 3 bases, the J end lost 8 bases, and 17 bases lay between the germline ends. CDR3 size: 15 residues. In DNA form, the CDR3 reads TGTGCCAGCTCACCCAATGGTGGGTGGGGCGATGAGCAGTTCTTC. As protein: CASSPNGGWGDEQFF.

This clone turned up a few times. The rearrangement joins TRBV5-1 to TRBJ1-5; 7 bases align to TRBD1. The CDR3 is made up of 15 amino acids. Germline V gives CDR1 SGHRS, CDR2 YFSETQ. V was pared by 0 bases and J by 0 bases, with 0 bases of the junction left unmatched. In nucleotides, the CDR3 is TGCGCCAGCAGCTTGGGGGACAGTAGCAATCAGCCCCAGCATTTT. Protein sequence: CASSLGDSSNQPQHF.

The chain is built from TRBV27 and TRBJ2-3; D might be TRBD2 (5 bases). Trimming took off 4 bases at V and 1 base at J, with 9 bases between the two ends. CDR1 is MNHEY, CDR2 SMNVEV, per germline (reference sequence). There are 14 residues in the CDR3. The CDR3 reads CASSYRGGTDTQYF. The DNA for the CDR3 is TGTGCCAGCAGTTACCGGGGTGGCACAGATACGCAGTATTTT.

The chain joins TRBV21-1 to TRBJ1-5; TRBD1 is taken as the D call from the table, unchecked against the DNA. TRBV21-1 corresponds to a pseudogene. This CDR3 region has 17 residues. CDR3 in amino acids: CASSKVGGQGWDQPQHF. DNA for the CDR3: TGTGCCAGCAGCAAAGTTGGGGGCCAGGGGTGGGATCAGCCCCAGCATTTT.

This clone was detected once. This chain uses TRBV7-8 with TRBJ2-1; 11 bases map to TRBD1. The length of the CDR3 is 16 residues. V shed 5 bases, J shed 2 bases, and the junction held 5 bases outside the gene matches. Germline loops: CDR1 SGHVS, CDR2 FQNEAQ. The CDR3 DNA follows: TGTGCCAGCAGCATAAGGACAGGGGGCGCCTACAATGAGCAGTTCTTC. It specifies CASSIRTGGAYNEQFF.

The chain has TRBV6-1 and TRBJ1-5, with D hard to call. V dropped 1 base and J dropped 2 bases, with 6 bases sitting between them. Germline assignment: CDR1 MNHNS and CDR2 SASEGT. The CDR3 runs 14 residues. The CDR3 coding sequence is TGTGCCAGCAGTGAAGTCCCGGGCAATCAGCCCCAGCATTTT. Its protein product is CASSEVPGNQPQHF.

As concerns this clone: Compared with germline, one end of the junction differs, possibly owing to a read error. Other DNA sequences in this sample translate to the same CDR3. The chain carries TRBV5-4 and TRBJ1-1; D remains ambiguous. Germline CDR1 is SGHNT and CDR2 is YYREEE (reference sequence). The CDR3 contains 14 residues. The CDR3 loop is CASSSAVWNTEAFF. The CDR3 DNA reads as TGTGCCAGCAGCTCCGCGGTCTGGAACACTGAAGCCTTCTTT.

This clone was observed a handful of times. The V call is TRBV6-5, the J call TRBJ2-7; D possibly corresponds to TRBD1 (6 bases). Trimming pared 5 bases from V and 12 bases from J, leaving 20 bases between. CDR1 is MNHEY, CDR2 SVGAGI, per germline. The CDR3 sequence is 13 residues long. Here the CDR3 reads CASSPAPSIGGYF. CDR3 in DNA: TGTGCCAGCAGTCCCGCCCCCAGTATAGGGGGGTACTTC.